This T cell receptor beta chain was found in a study of T-cell reconstitution after alpha-beta-depleted transplantation in children. Looked up from germline, CDR1 is MDHEN and CDR2 is SYDVKM. Deletions cut 7 bases from V and 5 bases from J, with 24 bases between. The CDR3 has 16 residues. Preparation of the TCRbeta library used unique molecular identifiers. TCRdb redid the calling of the PCR reads with MiXCR, one entry per CDR3 protein. The table shows 84,000 or so distinct CDR3 sequences, with roughly 15% occurring only once. About this clonotype itself: The target antigen is unknown.

Study conclusions and caveats: Recipient T cells and thymic progenitors that survived gave rise to the high TCRbeta diversity observed at day 60 in some patients. Approximately two months post-transplant, alpha-beta T cells reportedly originated from several hundred expanded graft clones.

Sequencing used PBMCs, mostly from graft donor cells, obtained 180 days after TCRalphabeta/CD19-depleted stem cell transplant. The receptor's source is a male patient under 10 years old who had a stem cell transplant for acute lymphoblastic leukemia, so the T cells may come from the graft donor. The rearrangement joins TRBV28 to TRBJ2-7; no firm D call. The DNA of the CDR3 is TGTGCCAGCAACCGGCGTAACGGAAGGTGGTTGAACGAGCAGTACTTC. This encodes CASNRRNGRWLNEQYF.